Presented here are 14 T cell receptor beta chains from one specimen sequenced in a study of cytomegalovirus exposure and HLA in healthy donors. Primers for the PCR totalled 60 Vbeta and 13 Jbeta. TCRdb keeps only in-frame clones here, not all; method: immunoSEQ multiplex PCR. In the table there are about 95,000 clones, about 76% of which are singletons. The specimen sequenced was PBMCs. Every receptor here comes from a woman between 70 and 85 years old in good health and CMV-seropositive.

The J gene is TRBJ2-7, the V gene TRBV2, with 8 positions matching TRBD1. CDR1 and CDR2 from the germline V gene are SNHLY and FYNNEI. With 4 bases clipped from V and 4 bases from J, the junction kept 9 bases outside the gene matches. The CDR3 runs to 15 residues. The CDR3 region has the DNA TGTGCCAGCAGTGCCGGACAGGGTCTAAGGTACGAGCAGTACTTC. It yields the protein CASSAGQGLRYEQYF.

The CDR3 region is CASSYSRPQGGYGYTF. The CDR3 nucleotides read TGTGCCAGCAGTTACTCGAGGCCCCAGGGAGGCTATGGCTACACCTTC. The chain employs TRBV6-6 and TRBJ1-2, with D possibly matching TRBD1 (5 bases). The CDR3 consists of 16 residues. Between the trimmed V and J ends, which lost 0 bases and 4 bases, there was a span of 15 bases. Germline-derived CDR1 and CDR2 are MNHNY and SVGAGI (reference sequence).

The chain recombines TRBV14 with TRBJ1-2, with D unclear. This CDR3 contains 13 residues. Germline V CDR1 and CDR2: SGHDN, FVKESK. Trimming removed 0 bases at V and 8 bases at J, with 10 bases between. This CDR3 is CASSQDRSRGYTF. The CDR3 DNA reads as TGTGCCAGCAGCCAAGACAGGTCGAGAGGCTACACCTTC.

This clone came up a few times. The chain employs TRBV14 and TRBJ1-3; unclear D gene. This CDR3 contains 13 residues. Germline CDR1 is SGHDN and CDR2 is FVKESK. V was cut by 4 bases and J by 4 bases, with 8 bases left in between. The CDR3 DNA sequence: TGTGCCAGCAGCCCCGAGGCCGGAAACACCATATATTTT. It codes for CASSPEAGNTIYF. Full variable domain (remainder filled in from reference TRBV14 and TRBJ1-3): EAGVTQFPSHSVIEKGQTVTLRCDPISGHDNLYWYRRVMGKEIKFLLHFVKESKQDESGMPNNRFLAERTGGTYSTLKVQPAELEDSGVYFCASSPEAGNTIYFGEGSWLTVV.

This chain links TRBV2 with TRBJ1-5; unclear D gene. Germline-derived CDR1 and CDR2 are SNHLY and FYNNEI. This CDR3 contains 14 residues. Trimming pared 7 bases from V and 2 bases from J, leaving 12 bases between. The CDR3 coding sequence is TGTGCCAGCAATACGGCCGGGGGCAATCAGCCCCAGCATTTT. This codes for CASNTAGGNQPQHF.

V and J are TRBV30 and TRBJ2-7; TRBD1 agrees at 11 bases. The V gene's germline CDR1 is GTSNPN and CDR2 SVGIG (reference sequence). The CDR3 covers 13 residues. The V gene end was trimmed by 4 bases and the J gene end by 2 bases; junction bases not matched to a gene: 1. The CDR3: CAWKGQGAYEQYF. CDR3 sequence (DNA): TGTGCCTGGAAGGGACAGGGGGCCTACGAGCAGTACTTC.

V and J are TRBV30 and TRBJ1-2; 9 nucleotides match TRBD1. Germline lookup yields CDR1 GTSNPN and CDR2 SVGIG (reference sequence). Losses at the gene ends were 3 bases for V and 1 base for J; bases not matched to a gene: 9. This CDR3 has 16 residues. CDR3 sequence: CAWRGGQGNFNYGYTF. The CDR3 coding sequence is TGTGCCTGGAGGGGGGGACAGGGAAATTTTAACTATGGCTACACCTTC.

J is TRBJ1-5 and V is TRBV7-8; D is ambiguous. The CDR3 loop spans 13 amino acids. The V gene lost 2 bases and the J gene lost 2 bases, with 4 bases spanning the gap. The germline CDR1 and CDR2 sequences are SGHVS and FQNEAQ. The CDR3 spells CASSLQGNQPQHF. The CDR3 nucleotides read TGTGCCAGCAGCTTACAGGGCAATCAGCCCCAGCATTTT.

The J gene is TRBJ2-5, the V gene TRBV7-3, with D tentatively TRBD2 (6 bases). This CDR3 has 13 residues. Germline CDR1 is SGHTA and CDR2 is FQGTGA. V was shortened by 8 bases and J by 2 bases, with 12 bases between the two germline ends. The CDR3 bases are TGTGCCAGCTCCCGCGGGGATCAAGAGACCCAGTACTTC. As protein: CASSRGDQETQYF.

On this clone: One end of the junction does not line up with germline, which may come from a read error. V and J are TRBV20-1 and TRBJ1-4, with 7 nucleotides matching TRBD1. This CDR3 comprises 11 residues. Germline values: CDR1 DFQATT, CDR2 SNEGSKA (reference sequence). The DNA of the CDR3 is TGCAGTGCTAGAGATCGGGACAGCTCTTATTTT. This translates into CSARDRDSSYF.

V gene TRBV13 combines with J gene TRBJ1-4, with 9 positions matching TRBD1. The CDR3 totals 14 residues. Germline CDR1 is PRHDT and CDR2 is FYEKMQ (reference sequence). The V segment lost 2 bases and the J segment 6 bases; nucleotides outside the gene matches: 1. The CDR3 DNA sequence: TGTGCCAGCAGCTTACGACAGGGGGATGAAAAACTGTTTTTT. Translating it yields CASSLRQGDEKLFF.

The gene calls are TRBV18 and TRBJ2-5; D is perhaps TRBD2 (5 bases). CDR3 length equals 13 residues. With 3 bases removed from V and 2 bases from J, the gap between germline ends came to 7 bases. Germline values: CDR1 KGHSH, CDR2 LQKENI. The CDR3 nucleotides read TGTGCCAGCTCACCCGGGATGCAAGAGACCCAGTACTTC. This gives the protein CASSPGMQETQYF.

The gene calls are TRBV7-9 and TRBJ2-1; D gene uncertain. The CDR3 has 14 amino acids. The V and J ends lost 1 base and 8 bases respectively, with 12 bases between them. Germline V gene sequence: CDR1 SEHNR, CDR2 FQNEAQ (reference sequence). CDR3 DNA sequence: TGTGCCAGCAGCTTAGGGCTCTCTGCGGATGAGCAGTTCTTC. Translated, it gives CASSLGLSADEQFF.

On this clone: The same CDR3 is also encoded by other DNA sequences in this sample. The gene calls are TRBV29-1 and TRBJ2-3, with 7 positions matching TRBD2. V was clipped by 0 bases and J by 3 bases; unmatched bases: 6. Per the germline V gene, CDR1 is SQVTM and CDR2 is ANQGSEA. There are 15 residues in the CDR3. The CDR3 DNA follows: TGCAGCGTTGAAGATCGCAGCGGGAATACAGATACGCAGTATTTT. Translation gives CSVEDRSGNTDTQYF.